A selection of T cell receptor beta chains follows, all from one sample in a study of regulatory T cells in long-lasting Graves disease. TCRdb passed the multiplex PCR reads through MiXCR, listing each CDR3 protein once. The table lists a few hundred thousand distinct CDR3 sequences, 14% to 15% of them singletons. Another study also made use of these data, one on T cells in Graves' hyperthyroidism and ophthalmopathy.

Sample: peripheral blood mononuclear cells (PBMCs), taken at new diagnosis, from a patient treated with antithyroid drugs. The receptor source for this set is a woman aged 40 to 49 with Graves disease. CDR3s include the opening cysteine and the closing phenylalanine or tryptophan. D genes are given only for firm matches. A clone size is listed for some rows: how often the clone was seen (once, few, many), or a class if it is expanded.

J,V,size,D,CDR3,DNA
TRBJ1-1,TRBV11-2,NA,NA,CASSLGLGRERTEAFF,TGTGCCAGCAGCTTAGGTCTAGGGCGTGAGCGCACTGAAGCTTTCTTT
TRBJ2-1,TRBV28,many,NA,CASSTRLDEQFF,TGTGCCAGCAGTACCCGGTTGGATGAGCAGTTCTTC
TRBJ2-1,TRBV11-2,many,NA,CASSLGGWGDEQFF,TGTGCCAGCAGCTTAGGGGGATGGGGGGATGAGCAGTTCTTC
TRBJ2-3,TRBV7-6,NA,NA,CASSLEWTGTDTQYF,TGTGCCAGCAGCTTAGAGTGGACAGGCACAGATACGCAGTATTTT
TRBJ1-5,TRBV2,few,NA,CASRRIHQPQHF,TGTGCCAGCAGGAGGATTCATCAGCCCCAGCATTTT
TRBJ2-7,TRBV11-3,NA,TRBD2,CASSSSRAGREELREQYF,TGTGCCAGCAGTTCCTCCCGAGCGGGGCGGGAGGAGTTGAGGGAGCAGTACTTC
TRBJ2-1,TRBV12-5,many,TRBD2,CASVGAGGTYNEQFF,TGTGCTAGTGTGGGAGCGGGAGGGACCTACAATGAGCAGTTCTTC
TRBJ2-2,TRBV12-3/TRBV12-4,NA,NA,CASTPLGELFF,TGTGCCAGCACCCCGCTTGGGGAGCTGTTTTTT
TRBJ2-7,TRBV9,NA,NA,CASSVITYEQYF,TGTGCCAGCAGCGTTATAACCTACGAGCAGTACTTC
TRBJ2-7,TRBV14,few,NA,CASSQDLFYEQYF,TGTGCCAGCAGCCAAGATCTGTTCTACGAGCAGTACTTC
TRBJ2-2,TRBV19,NA,TRBD2,CASNTPSGRVYTGELFF,TGTGCCAGTAATACCCCTAGCGGGAGGGTTTACACCGGGGAGCTGTTTTTT
TRBJ2-7,TRBV10-3,NA,NA,CAISELWTRGYEQYF,TGTGCCATCAGTGAGTTATGGACAAGAGGCTACGAGCAGTACTTC
TRBJ2-1,TRBV3-1,many,NA,CASSRDAGTGEGEQFF,TGTGCCAGCAGCCGAGACGCCGGGACGGGTGAAGGTGAGCAGTTCTTC
TRBJ2-7,TRBV20-1,NA,NA,CSARTAAEQYF,TGCAGTGCTAGAACGGCAGCCGAGCAGTACTTC
TRBJ2-2,TRBV2,NA,TRBD2,CASRGTSGSTPDTGELFF,TGTGCCAGCAGAGGAACTAGCGGGAGCACCCCGGACACCGGGGAGCTGTTTTTT
TRBJ2-7,TRBV7-9,NA,TRBD2,CASSRLAASYEQYF,TGTGCCAGCAGCCGACTAGCGGCCTCCTACGAGCAGTACTTC
TRBJ2-7,TRBV28,NA,TRBD1,CASTDRDSWFGEQYF,TGTGCCAGCACCGATCGGGACAGTTGGTTTGGGGAGCAGTACTTC
TRBJ1-1,TRBV28,many,NA,CASSWRGETTEAFF,TGTGCCAGCAGTTGGAGGGGCGAGACCACTGAAGCTTTCTTT
TRBJ2-7,TRBV2,NA,NA,CASGRDTPPGEQYF,TGTGCCAGCGGCCGGGACACTCCCCCTGGAGAGCAGTACTTC
TRBJ2-1,TRBV7-9,few,TRBD2,CASSSLAKAGKNNEQFF,TGTGCCAGCAGCTCCCTTGCTAAAGCGGGAAAGAACAATGAGCAGTTCTTC
TRBJ1-2,TRBV25-1,NA,NA,CASSDTGLNYGYTF,TGTGCCAGCAGTGACACAGGGCTTAACTATGGCTACACCTTC
TRBJ2-3,TRBV5-8,NA,NA,CASSRVDQYTDTQYF,TGTGCCAGCAGCAGGGTCGACCAGTACACAGATACGCAGTATTTT
TRBJ2-7,TRBV19,NA,NA,CASSIARGGEQYF,TGTGCCAGTAGTATAGCGAGAGGGGGCGAGCAGTACTTC
TRBJ2-7,TRBV29-1,few,TRBD2,CSVEVAGEGYEQYF,TGCAGCGTTGAAGTGGCGGGAGAAGGCTACGAGCAGTACTTC
TRBJ2-7,TRBV20-1,many,NA,CSARGDRSDYEQYF,TGCAGTGCTAGAGGGGACCGCTCAGACTACGAGCAGTACTTC
TRBJ1-3,TRBV19,many,TRBD1,CASSATGGIGNTIYF,TGTGCCAGTAGTGCGACAGGGGGCATTGGAAACACCATATATTTT
TRBJ1-2,TRBV6-1,many,NA,CASRDGYGYTF,TGTGCCAGCAGGGACGGGTATGGCTACACCTTC
TRBJ2-7,TRBV11-2,many,TRBD1,CASSSGTGFYEQYF,TGTGCCAGCAGCTCCGGGACAGGGTTCTACGAGCAGTACTTC
TRBJ2-5,TRBV6-2/TRBV6-3,few,TRBD2,CASSEAGGRAGKTQYF,TGTGCCAGCAGTGAAGCGGGGGGCAGGGCGGGCAAGACCCAGTACTTC
TRBJ1-1,TRBV11-2,many,NA,CASSSLDEAFF,TGTGCCAGCAGCAGCCTTGACGAAGCTTTCTTT
TRBJ2-7,TRBV5-1,few,TRBD1,CASSLGRTGENYEQYF,TGCGCCAGCAGCTTGGGACGGACAGGGGAAAATTACGAGCAGTACTTC
TRBJ2-7,TRBV9,many,TRBD2,CASSYYRTSGRVGTYEQYF,TGTGCCAGCAGCTATTATAGGACTAGCGGGAGAGTGGGTACCTACGAGCAGTACTTC
TRBJ2-3,TRBV14,few,NA,CASSQDFNTDTQYF,TGTGCCAGCAGCCAAGATTTTAACACAGATACGCAGTATTTT
TRBJ2-1,TRBV5-6,few,TRBD2,CAGREGLEEQFF,TGTGCGGGGCGGGAGGGCCTAGAAGAGCAGTTCTTC
TRBJ1-5,TRBV5-1,NA,TRBD1,CASSLTGDVSGSNQPLHF,TGCGCCAGCAGCTTGACAGGGGACGTCTCGGGTAGCAATCAGCCCCTGCATTTT
TRBJ2-2,TRBV12-3/TRBV12-4,many,TRBD2,CASSPSGRATGELFF,TGTGCCAGCAGTCCGAGCGGGAGGGCCACCGGGGAGCTGTTTTTT
TRBJ2-7,TRBV20-1,NA,NA,CSARGVGTSASNYEQYF,TGCAGTGCTAGAGGGGTAGGGACATCCGCGAGTAACTACGAGCAGTACTTC
TRBJ2-1,TRBV12-3/TRBV12-4,many,TRBD1,CASSPGQGANEQFF,TGTGCCAGCAGTCCGGGACAGGGGGCAAATGAGCAGTTCTTC
TRBJ2-1,TRBV4-2,few,TRBD2,CASSQEAASGRYNEQFF,TGTGCCAGCAGCCAAGAAGCGGCTAGCGGCCGCTACAATGAGCAGTTCTTC
TRBJ2-7,TRBV19,few,NA,CASSIDHGGPLGYEQYF,TGTGCCAGTAGTATAGATCATGGGGGACCTCTGGGCTACGAGCAGTACTTC
TRBJ1-1,TRBV2,once,NA,CATSPRGHTEAFF,TGTGCAACCTCACCCCGGGGGCACACTGAAGCTTTCTTT
TRBJ2-2,TRBV24-1,NA,TRBD1,CATSDTQDRGRNTGELFF,TGTGCCACCAGTGATACTCAGGACAGGGGGCGAAACACCGGGGAGCTGTTTTTT
TRBJ2-5,TRBV7-6,many,NA,CASSFPGAVSDALTQETQYF,TGTGCCAGCAGCTTCCCCGGCGCCGTCAGTGACGCCCTAACCCAAGAGACCCAGTACTTC